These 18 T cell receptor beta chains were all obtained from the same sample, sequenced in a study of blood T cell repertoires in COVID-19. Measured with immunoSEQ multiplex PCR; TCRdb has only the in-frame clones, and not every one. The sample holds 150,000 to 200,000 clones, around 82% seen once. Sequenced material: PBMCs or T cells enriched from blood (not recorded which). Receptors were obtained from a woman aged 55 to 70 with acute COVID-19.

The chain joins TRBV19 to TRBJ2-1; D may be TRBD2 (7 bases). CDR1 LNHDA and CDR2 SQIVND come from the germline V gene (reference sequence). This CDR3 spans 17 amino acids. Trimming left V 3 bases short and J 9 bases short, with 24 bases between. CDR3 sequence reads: CASSMLRGRSGYLEQFF. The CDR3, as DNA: TGTGCCAGTAGTATGCTGCGGGGGCGCTCGGGGTATCTTGAGCAGTTCTTC.

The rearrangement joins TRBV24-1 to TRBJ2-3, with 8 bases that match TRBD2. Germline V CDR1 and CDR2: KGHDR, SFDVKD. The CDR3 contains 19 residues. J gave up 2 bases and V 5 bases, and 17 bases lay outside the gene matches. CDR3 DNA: TGTGCCACCAGTGGGAGCAGCGGGGGACAATTTATTTTCACAGATACGCAGTATTTT. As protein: CATSGSSGGQFIFTDTQYF.

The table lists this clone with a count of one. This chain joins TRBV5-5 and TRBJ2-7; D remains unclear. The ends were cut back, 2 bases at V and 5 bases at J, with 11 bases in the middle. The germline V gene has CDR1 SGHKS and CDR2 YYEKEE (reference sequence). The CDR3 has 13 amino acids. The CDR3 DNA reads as TGTGCCAGCAGCTTAGTGGGCAAAAACGAGCAGTACTTC. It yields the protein CASSLVGKNEQYF.

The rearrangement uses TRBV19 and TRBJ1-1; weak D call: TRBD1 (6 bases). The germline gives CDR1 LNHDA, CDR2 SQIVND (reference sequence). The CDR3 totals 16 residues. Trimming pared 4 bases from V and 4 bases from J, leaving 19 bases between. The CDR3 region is CASSTGLYREGTEAFF. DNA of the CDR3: TGTGCCAGTAGTACCGGACTTTACAGGGAGGGCACTGAAGCTTTCTTT.

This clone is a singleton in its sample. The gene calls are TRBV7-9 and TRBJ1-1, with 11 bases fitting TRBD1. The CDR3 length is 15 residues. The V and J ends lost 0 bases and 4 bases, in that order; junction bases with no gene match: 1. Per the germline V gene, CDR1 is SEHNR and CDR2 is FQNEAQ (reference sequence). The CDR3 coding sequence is TGTGCCAGCAGCTTAGCGGGGACAGGGGGCACTGAAGCTTTCTTT. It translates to CASSLAGTGGTEAFF.

Here the CDR3 reads CASSPGRDSNEKLFF. Written as DNA, the CDR3 is TGTGCCAGCAGCCCTGGCCGGGACAGTAATGAAAAACTGTTTTTT. The V gene is TRBV7-8, the J gene TRBJ1-4; 7 bases line up with TRBD1. V shed 5 bases, J shed 4 bases, and the junction held 7 bases outside the gene matches. The CDR3 runs to 15 residues. Germline V gene sequence: CDR1 SGHVS, CDR2 FQNEAQ.

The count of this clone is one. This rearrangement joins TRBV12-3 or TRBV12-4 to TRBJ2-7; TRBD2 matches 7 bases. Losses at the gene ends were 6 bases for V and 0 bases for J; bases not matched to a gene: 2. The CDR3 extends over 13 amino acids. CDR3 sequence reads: CASRSSGSYEQYF. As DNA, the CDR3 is TGTGCCAGCAGGTCTAGCGGCTCCTACGAGCAGTACTTC.

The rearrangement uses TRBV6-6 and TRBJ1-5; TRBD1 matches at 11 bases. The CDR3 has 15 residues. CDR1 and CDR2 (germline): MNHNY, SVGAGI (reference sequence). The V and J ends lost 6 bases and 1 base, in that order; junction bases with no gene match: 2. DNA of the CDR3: TGTGCCAGCAGACGGACAGGGGGCAGCAATCAGCCCCAGCATTTT. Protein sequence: CASRRTGGSNQPQHF.

This chain's CDR3 is CASSRRTGSSTGELFF. In DNA, the CDR3 is TGTGCCAGCAGCCGGCGGACAGGGTCGAGCACCGGGGAGCTGTTTTTT. The chain recombines TRBV7-2 with TRBJ2-2; TRBD1 matches at 8 bases. V trimming: 5 bases; J trimming: 4 bases; junction bases outside the gene matches: 9. The germline CDR1 and CDR2 sequences are SGHTA and FQGNSA. This CDR3 comprises 16 residues.

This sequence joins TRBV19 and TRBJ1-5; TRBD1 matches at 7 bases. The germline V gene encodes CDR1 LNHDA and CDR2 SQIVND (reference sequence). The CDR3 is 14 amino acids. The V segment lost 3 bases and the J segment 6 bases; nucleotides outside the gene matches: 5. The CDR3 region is CASSIQGGGQPQHF. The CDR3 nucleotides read TGTGCCAGTAGTATCCAGGGGGGAGGTCAGCCCCAGCATTTT.

In DNA form, the CDR3 reads TGTGCCAGCAGCCGCGGGGGCCCCTCCTACAATGAGCAGTTCTTC. Protein sequence: CASSRGGPSYNEQFF. This rearrangement joins TRBV7-2 to TRBJ2-1, with D possibly matching TRBD2 (7 bases). This CDR3 has 15 residues. The germline CDR1 and CDR2 sequences are SGHTA and FQGNSA. The germline V and J ends were trimmed by 5 bases and 0 bases, with 11 bases remaining between them.

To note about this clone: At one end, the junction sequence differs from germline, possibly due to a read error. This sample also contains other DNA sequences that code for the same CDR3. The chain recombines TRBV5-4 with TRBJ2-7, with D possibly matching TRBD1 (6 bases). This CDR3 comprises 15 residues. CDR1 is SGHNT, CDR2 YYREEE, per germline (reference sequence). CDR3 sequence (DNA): TGCGCCAGCAGCTCCGGGACACTCGGCTCCTACGAGCAGTACTTC. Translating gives CASSSGTLGSYEQYF.

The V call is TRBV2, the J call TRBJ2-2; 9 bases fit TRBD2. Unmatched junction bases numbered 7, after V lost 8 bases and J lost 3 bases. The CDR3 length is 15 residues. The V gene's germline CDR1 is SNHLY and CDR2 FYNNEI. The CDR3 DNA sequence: TGTGCCAGCCGGGTACTAGCGGGCTACACCGGGGAGCTGTTTTTT. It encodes CASRVLAGYTGELFF.

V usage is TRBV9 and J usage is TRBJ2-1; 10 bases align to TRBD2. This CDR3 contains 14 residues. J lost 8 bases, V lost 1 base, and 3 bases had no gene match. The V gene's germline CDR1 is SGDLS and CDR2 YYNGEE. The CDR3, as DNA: TGTGCCAGCAGCGTACTAGCGGGAGACGATGAGCAGTTCTTC. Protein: CASSVLAGDDEQFF.

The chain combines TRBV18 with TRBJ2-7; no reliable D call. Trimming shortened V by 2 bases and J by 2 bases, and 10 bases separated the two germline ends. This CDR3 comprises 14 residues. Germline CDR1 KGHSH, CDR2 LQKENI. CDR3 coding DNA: TGTGCCAGCTCACCAAGAGGAAGTACCTACGAGCAGTACTTC. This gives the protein CASSPRGSTYEQYF. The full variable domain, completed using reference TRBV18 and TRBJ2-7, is NAGVMQNPRHLVRRRGQEARLRCSPMKGHSHVYWYRQLPEEGLKFMVYLQKENIIDESGMPKERFSAEFPKEGPSILRIQQVVRGDSAAYFCASSPRGSTYEQYFGPGTRLTVT.

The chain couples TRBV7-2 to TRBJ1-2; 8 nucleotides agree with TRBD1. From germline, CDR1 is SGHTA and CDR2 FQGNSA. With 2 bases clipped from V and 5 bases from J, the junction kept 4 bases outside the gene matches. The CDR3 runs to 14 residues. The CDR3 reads CASSLSTGEYGYTF. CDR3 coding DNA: TGTGCCAGCAGCTTATCGACAGGGGAATATGGCTACACCTTC. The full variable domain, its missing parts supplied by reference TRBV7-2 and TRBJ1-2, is GAGVSQSPSNKVTEKGKDVELRCDPISGHTALYWYRQSLGQGLEFLIYFQGNSAPDKSGLPSDRFSAERTGGSVSTLTIQRTQQEDSAVYLCASSLSTGEYGYTFGSGTRLTVV.

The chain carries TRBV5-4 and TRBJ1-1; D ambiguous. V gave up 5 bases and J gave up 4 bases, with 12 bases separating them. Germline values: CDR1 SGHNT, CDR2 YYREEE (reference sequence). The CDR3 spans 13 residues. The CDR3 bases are TGTGCCAGCAGTTCCATAGAGGCCACTGAAGCTTTCTTT. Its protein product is CASSSIEATEAFF.

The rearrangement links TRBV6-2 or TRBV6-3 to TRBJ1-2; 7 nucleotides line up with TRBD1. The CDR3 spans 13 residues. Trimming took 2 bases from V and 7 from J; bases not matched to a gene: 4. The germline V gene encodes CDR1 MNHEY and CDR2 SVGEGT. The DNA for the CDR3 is TGTGCCAGCAGTTACAGGGACAGTGTTGGCTACACCTTC. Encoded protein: CASSYRDSVGYTF.